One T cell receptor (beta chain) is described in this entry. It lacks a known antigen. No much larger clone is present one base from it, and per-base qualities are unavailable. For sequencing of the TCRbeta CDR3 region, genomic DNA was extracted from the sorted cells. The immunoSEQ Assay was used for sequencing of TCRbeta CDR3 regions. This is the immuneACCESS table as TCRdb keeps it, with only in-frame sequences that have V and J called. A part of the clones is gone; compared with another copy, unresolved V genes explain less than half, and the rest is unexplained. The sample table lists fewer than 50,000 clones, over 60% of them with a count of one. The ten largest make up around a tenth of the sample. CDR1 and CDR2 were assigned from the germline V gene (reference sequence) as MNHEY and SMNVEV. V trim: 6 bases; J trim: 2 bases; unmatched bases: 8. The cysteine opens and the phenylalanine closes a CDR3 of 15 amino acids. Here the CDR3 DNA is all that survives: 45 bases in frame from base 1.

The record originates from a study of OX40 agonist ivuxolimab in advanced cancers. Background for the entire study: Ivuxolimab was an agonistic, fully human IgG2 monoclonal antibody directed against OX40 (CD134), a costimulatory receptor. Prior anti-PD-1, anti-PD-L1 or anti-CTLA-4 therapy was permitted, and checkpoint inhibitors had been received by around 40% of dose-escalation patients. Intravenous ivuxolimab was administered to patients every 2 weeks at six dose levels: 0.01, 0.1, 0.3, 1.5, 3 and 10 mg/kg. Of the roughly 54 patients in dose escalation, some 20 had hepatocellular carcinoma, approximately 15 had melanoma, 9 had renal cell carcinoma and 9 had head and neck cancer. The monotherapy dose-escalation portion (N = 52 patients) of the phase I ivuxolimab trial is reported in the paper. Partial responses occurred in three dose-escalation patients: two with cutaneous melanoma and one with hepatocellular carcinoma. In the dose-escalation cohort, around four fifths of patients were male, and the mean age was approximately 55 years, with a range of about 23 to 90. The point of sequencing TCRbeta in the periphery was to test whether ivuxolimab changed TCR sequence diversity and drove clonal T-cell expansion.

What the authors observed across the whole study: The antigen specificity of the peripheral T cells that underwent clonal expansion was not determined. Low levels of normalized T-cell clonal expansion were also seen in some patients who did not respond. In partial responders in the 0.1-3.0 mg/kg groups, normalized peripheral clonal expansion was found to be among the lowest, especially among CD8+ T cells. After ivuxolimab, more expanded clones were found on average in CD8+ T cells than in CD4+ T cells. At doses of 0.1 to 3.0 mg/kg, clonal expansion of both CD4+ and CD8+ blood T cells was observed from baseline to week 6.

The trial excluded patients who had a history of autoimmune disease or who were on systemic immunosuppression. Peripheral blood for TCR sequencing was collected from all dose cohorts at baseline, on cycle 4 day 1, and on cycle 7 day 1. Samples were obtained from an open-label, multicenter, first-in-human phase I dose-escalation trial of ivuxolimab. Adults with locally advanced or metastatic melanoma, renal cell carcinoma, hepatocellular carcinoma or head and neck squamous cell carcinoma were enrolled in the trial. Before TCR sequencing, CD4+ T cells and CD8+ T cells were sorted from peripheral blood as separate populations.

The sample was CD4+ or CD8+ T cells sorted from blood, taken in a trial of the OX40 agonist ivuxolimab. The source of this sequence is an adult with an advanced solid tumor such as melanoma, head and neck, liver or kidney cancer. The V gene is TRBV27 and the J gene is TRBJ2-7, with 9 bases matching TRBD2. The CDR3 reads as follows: CASRRGGRDAYEQYF. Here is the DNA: TGTGCCAGCAGGCGGGGGGGTCGGGACGCCTACGAGCAGTACTTC.